These 13 T cell receptor beta chains originate from one sample sequenced in a study of shared clonotypes between healthy human individuals. Here immunoSEQ multiplex PCR was the method, and the copy in TCRdb shows in-frame clones only, minus some. This table has some 2,400,000 clones, around 95% appearing once. Sequencing was performed on naive CD4+ T cells sorted from blood. Noted subset: CD45RA+ positively selected. Receptors originate from a man aged 18 to 30 in good health.

With regard to this clone: Within the sample, other DNA sequences also encode this same CDR3. This rearrangement joins TRBV5-1 to TRBJ2-5; 10 bases map to TRBD1. Germline V gene data show CDR1 as SGHRS and CDR2 as YFSETQ. This CDR3 comprises 14 residues. V was clipped by 3 bases and J by 5 bases; unmatched bases: 4. CDR3 amino acids: CASSSGQGKETQYF. The DNA of the CDR3 is TGCGCCAGCAGCTCGGGACAGGGGAAGGAGACCCAGTACTTC.

V gene TRBV4-1 combines with J gene TRBJ1-6, with D possibly TRBD1 on 5 matching bases. The CDR3 runs 16 residues. Germline lookup yields CDR1 MGHRA and CDR2 YSYEKL. The V end lost 0 bases, the J end lost 10 bases, and 16 bases lay between the germline ends. The CDR3 loop reads CASSQDGAGWRSPLHF. CDR3 sequence (DNA): TGCGCCAGCAGCCAAGATGGGGCAGGGTGGAGATCACCCCTCCACTTT.

The chain carries TRBV6-5 and TRBJ2-1, with D possibly matching TRBD2 (6 bases). This CDR3 is built from 15 residues. Between the trimmed V and J ends, which lost 5 bases and 4 bases, there was a span of 15 bases. CDR1 is MNHEY and CDR2 is SVGAGI in the germline V gene. Written as DNA, the CDR3 is TGTGCCAGCAGTACCGGGACTTCCTTATACAATGAGCAGTTCTTC. Translation: CASSTGTSLYNEQFF.

The gene calls are TRBV14 and TRBJ2-6; 8 positions match TRBD1. The CDR3 is made up of 14 amino acids. CDR1 and CDR2 from the germline V gene are SGHDN and FVKESK. Trimming at V came to 9 bases and at J to 3 bases, leaving 4 bases not matched to a gene. CDR3 sequence reads: CASQGAGGANVLTF. Written as DNA, the CDR3 is TGTGCCAGTCAGGGGGCTGGTGGGGCCAACGTCCTGACTTTC. The full variable domain, in which reference TRBV14 and TRBJ2-6 provide the parts outside the CDR3, is EAGVTQFPSHSVIEKGQTVTLRCDPISGHDNLYWYRRVMGKEIKFLLHFVKESKQDESGMPNNRFLAERTGGTYSTLKVQPAELEDSGVYFCASQGAGGANVLTFGAGSRLTVL.

Remarks on this clone: This specimen includes other DNA sequences encoding the same CDR3. The gene calls are TRBV7-2 and TRBJ2-7; no reliable D call. CDR3 size: 12 residues. V lost 3 bases to trimming and J lost 4 bases, with 7 bases between them. Germline lookup yields CDR1 SGHTA and CDR2 FQGNSA. In DNA, the CDR3 is TGTGCCAGCAGCTTCTTAACGTACGAGCAGTACTTC. Translated, it gives CASSFLTYEQYF.

To note about this clone: At the DNA level, this CDR3 is encoded by other sequences in the same sample as well. The V gene is TRBV5-1, the J gene TRBJ2-6; D is undetermined. CDR1 SGHRS and CDR2 YFSETQ come from the germline V gene. The CDR3 contains 15 residues. The V end was cut by 3 bases, the J end by 0 bases, with 7 bases between. CDR3 nucleotides: TGCGCCAGCAGCTCCAGTCTCTCTGGGGCCAACGTCCTGACTTTC. Protein product: CASSSSLSGANVLTF.

The V gene is TRBV10-3, the J gene TRBJ1-5, with D perhaps matching TRBD1 (5 bases). Trimming stripped 10 bases from V and 7 bases from J, with 20 bases between. The CDR3 extends over 14 amino acids. Germline loops: CDR1 ENHRY, CDR2 SYGVKD. CDR3 residues: CARVGHHVGQPQHF. The CDR3 region has the DNA TGTGCCAGAGTCGGACACCACGTCGGGCAGCCCCAGCATTTT.

Worth noting for this clone: The sample has other DNA sequences that encode this CDR3 too. The chain carries TRBV7-9 and TRBJ1-5; D is ambiguous. Germline values: CDR1 SEHNR, CDR2 FQNEAQ (reference sequence). Trimming cost V 4 bases and J 1 base, with 11 bases left between them. The CDR3 has 15 residues. CDR3 protein: CASSSGGSSNQPQHF. The CDR3 DNA follows: TGTGCCAGCAGCTCGGGCGGCAGCAGCAATCAGCCCCAGCATTTT. Drawing the rest from reference TRBV7-9 and TRBJ1-5, the complete variable domain is DTGVSQNPRHKITKRGQNVTFRCDPISEHNRLYWYRQTLGQGPEFLTYFQNEAQLEKSRLLSDRFSAERPKGSFSTLEIQRTEQGDSAMYLCASSSGGSSNQPQHFGDGTRLSIL.

This clone has a single count. The genes are TRBV30 and TRBJ2-2, with a possible D match to TRBD1 (6 bases). The germline CDR1 and CDR2 sequences are GTSNPN and SVGIG (reference sequence). The CDR3 consists of 15 residues. V lost 2 bases and J 3 bases, leaving 13 bases between the germline ends. Here the CDR3 DNA reads TGTGCCTGGAGTTTACTACAGGGAGACACCGGGGAGCTGTTTTTT. Encoded protein: CAWSLLQGDTGELFF.

The rearrangement uses TRBV10-3 and TRBJ2-7, with 7 bases identical to TRBD2. Trimming took 8 bases from V and 2 from J; bases not matched to a gene: 6. The CDR3 is made up of 13 amino acids. The germline V gene encodes CDR1 ENHRY and CDR2 SYGVKD. CDR3 coding DNA: TGTGCCATCGGCGGGACTACCCCCTACGAGCAGTACTTC. Protein: CAIGGTTPYEQYF.

With respect to this clone: Additional DNA sequences in this sample encode the identical CDR3. The chain recombines TRBV9 with TRBJ2-2; either TRBD1 or TRBD2 may supply D (5 bases each). V was shortened by 0 bases and J by 4 bases, with 7 bases between the two germline ends. Germline V lookup: CDR1 SGDLS, CDR2 YYNGEE. This CDR3 spans 14 amino acids. The CDR3 sequence is CASSVEGTTGELFF. In DNA form, the CDR3 reads TGTGCCAGCAGCGTAGAAGGGACCACCGGGGAGCTGTTTTTT.

This rearrangement joins TRBV5-4 to TRBJ1-4; D not certain. The CDR3 runs 14 residues. The V gene lost 0 bases and the J gene lost 5 bases, with 8 bases spanning the gap. Germline V gives CDR1 SGHNT, CDR2 YYREEE (reference sequence). CDR3: CASSLDVGNEKLFF. For the CDR3, the DNA is TGTGCCAGCAGCTTGGACGTAGGGAATGAAAAACTGTTTTTT.

The rearrangement uses TRBV4-1 and TRBJ2-3; 11 nucleotides match TRBD2. Germline assignment: CDR1 MGHRA and CDR2 YSYEKL. V lost 1 base and J lost 5; bases outside the gene matches: 8. The CDR3 runs to 17 residues. DNA of the CDR3: TGCGCCAGCAGCCAAGGAGATAGCGGGGGGGCTAGAGATACGCAGTATTTT. Its protein product is CASSQGDSGGARDTQYF.